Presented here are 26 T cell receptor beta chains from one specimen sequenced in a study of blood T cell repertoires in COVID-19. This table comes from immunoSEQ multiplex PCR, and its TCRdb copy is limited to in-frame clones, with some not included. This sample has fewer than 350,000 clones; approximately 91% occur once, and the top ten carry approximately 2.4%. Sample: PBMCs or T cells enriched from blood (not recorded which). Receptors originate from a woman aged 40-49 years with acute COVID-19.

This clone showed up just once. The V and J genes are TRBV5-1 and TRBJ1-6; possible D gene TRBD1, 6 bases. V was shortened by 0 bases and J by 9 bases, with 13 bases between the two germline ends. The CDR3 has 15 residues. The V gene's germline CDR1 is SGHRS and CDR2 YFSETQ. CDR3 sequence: CASSLGVQGGSPLHF. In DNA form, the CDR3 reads TGCGCCAGCAGCTTGGGTGTACAGGGTGGTTCACCCCTCCACTTT.

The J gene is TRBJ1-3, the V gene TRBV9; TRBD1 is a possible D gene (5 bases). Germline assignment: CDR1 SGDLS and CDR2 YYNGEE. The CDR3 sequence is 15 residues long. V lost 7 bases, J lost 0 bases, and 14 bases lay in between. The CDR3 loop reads CASGTGLGSGNTIYF. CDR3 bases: TGTGCCAGCGGGACGGGACTGGGCTCTGGAAACACCATATATTTT.

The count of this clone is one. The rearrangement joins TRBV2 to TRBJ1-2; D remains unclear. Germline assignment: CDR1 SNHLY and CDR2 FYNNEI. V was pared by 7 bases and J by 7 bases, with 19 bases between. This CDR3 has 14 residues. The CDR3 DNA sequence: TGTGCCAGCACGCGTGTGCCCCAAACGGGTGGCTACACCTTC. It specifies CASTRVPQTGGYTF.

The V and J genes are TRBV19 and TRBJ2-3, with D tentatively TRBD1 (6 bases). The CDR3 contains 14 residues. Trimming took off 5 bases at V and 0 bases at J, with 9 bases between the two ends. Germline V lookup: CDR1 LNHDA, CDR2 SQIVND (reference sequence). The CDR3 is CASSPDRSTDTQYF. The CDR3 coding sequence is TGTGCCAGTAGTCCCGACAGGAGCACAGATACGCAGTATTTT.

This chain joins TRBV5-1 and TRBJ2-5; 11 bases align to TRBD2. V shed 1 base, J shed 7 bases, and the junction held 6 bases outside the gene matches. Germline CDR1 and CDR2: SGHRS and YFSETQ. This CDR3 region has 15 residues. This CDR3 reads CASSLTASGGRTQYF. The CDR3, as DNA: TGCGCCAGCAGCTTGACGGCTAGCGGGGGGCGGACCCAGTACTTC.

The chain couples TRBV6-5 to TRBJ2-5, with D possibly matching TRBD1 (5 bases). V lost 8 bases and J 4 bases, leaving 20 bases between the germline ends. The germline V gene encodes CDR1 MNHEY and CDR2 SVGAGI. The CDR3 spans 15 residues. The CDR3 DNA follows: TGTGCCAGCGCCCATTGGGGTGGGGCGAGAGAGACCCAGTACTTC. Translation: CASAHWGGARETQYF.

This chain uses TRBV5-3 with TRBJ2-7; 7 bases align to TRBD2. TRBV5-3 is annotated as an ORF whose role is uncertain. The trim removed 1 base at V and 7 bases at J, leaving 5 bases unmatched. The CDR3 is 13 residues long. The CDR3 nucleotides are TGTGCCAGAAGCTTGCGGGAGGTGGCGGAGCAGTACTTC. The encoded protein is CARSLREVAEQYF.

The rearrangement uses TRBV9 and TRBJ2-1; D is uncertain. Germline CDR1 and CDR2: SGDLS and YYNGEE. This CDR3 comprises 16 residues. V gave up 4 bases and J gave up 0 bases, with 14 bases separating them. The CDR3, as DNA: TGTGCCAGCAGCCCCACCGGGTTGAGCTCCTACAATGAGCAGTTCTTC. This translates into CASSPTGLSSYNEQFF.

The DNA for the CDR3 is TGTGCCAGCTCACAACAGGGTACTTACGAGCAGTACTTC. Protein: CASSQQGTYEQYF. V is TRBV18 and J is TRBJ2-7, with D maybe TRBD1 (6 bases). Trimming shortened V by 4 bases and J by 4 bases, and 11 bases separated the two germline ends. The CDR3 covers 13 residues. Germline V gene lookup returns CDR1 KGHSH and CDR2 LQKENI.

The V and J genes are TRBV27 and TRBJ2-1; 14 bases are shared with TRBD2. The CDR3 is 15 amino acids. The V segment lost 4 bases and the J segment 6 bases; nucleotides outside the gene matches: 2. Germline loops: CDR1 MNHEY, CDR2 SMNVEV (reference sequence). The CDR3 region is CASSSGLAGANEQFF. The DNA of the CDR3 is TGTGCCAGCAGTTCGGGACTAGCGGGAGCCAATGAGCAGTTCTTC.

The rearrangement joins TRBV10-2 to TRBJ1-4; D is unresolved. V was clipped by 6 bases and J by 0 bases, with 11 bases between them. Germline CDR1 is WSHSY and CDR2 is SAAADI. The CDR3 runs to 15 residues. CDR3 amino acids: CASRQMSATNEKLFF. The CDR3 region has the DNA TGCGCCAGCAGACAGATGAGTGCAACTAATGAAAAACTGTTTTTT.

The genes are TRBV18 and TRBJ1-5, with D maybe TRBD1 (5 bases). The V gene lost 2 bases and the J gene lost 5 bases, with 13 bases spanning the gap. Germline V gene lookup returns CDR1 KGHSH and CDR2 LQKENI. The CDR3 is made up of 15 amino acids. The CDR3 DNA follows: TGTGCCAGCTCACCAGGGGCCCTCCCCTATCAGCCCCAGCATTTT. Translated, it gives CASSPGALPYQPQHF.

CDR3 residues: CASSPIRGGTATDTQYF. The CDR3 DNA is TGTGCCAGCTCACCGATCCGGGGGGGCACCGCGACAGATACGCAGTATTTT. V is TRBV18 and J is TRBJ2-3, with 8 bases fitting TRBD2. The CDR3 is 17 amino acids. Germline CDR1 and CDR2: KGHSH and LQKENI. V was pared by 3 bases and J by 3 bases, with 11 bases of the junction left unmatched.

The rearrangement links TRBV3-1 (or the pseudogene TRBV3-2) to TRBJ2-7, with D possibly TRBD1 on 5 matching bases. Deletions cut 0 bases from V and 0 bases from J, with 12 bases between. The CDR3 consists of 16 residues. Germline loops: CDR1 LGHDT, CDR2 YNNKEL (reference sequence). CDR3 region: CASSQDWGGPSYEQYF. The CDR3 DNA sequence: TGTGCCAGCAGCCAAGATTGGGGCGGACCCTCCTACGAGCAGTACTTC.

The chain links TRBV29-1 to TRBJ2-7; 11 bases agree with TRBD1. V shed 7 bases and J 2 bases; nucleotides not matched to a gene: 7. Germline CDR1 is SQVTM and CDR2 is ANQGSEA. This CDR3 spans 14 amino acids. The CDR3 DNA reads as TGCAGCGCCGGACCGGGACAGGGGGCCTACGAGCAGTACTTC. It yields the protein CSAGPGQGAYEQYF.

The CDR3 region has the DNA TGTGCCTGGAGTGGGACAGGGGGCTTTAATGAAAAACTGTTTTTT. Its translation: CAWSGTGGFNEKLFF. V usage is TRBV30 and J usage is TRBJ1-4, with 11 bases aligning to TRBD1. V shed 1 base, J shed 4 bases, and the junction held 2 bases outside the gene matches. Germline lookup yields CDR1 GTSNPN and CDR2 SVGIG (reference sequence). The CDR3 has 15 residues.

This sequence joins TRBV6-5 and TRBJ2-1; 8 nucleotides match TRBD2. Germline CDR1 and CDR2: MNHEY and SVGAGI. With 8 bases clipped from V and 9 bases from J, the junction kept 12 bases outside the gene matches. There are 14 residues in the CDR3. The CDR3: CASRGTSGRGEQFF. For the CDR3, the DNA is TGTGCCAGCCGCGGTACTAGCGGACGTGGTGAGCAGTTCTTC.

CDR3 residues: CASSPGQGGEKLFF. CDR3 sequence (DNA): TGTGCCAGCTCCCCGGGACAGGGCGGCGAAAAACTGTTTTTT. This sequence joins TRBV18 and TRBJ1-4; 9 bases fit TRBD1. Germline V gives CDR1 KGHSH, CDR2 LQKENI. V lost 6 bases and J lost 8; bases outside the gene matches: 7. CDR3 length: 14 residues.

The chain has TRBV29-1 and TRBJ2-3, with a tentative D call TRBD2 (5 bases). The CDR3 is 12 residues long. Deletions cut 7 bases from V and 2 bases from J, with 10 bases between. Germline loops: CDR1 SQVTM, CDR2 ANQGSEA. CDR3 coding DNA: TGCAGCGGCGGGCAGCTCACAGATACGCAGTATTTT. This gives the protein CSGGQLTDTQYF.

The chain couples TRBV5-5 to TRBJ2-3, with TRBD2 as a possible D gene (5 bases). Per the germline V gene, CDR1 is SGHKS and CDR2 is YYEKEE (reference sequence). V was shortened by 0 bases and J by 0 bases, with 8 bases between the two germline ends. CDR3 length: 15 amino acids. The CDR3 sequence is CASSLDGVSTDTQYF. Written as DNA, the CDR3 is TGTGCCAGCAGCTTGGACGGGGTCAGCACAGATACGCAGTATTTT.

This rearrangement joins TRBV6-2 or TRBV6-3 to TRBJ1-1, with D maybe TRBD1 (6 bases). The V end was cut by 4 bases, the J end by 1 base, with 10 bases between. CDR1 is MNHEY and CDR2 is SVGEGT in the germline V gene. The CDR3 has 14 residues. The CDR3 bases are TGTGCCAGCAGTTGGGCAGGGGCGAACACTGAAGCTTTCTTT. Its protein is CASSWAGANTEAFF.

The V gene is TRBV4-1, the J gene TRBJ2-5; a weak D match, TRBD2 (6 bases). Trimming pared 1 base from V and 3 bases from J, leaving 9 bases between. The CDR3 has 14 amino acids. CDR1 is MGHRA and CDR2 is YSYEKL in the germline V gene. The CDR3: CASSQGWGEETQYF. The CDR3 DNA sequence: TGCGCCAGCAGCCAAGGTTGGGGGGAAGAGACCCAGTACTTC.

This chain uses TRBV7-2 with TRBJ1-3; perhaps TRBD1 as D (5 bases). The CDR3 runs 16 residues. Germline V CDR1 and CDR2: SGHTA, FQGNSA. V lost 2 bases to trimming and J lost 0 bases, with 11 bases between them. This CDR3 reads CASSLREGSSGNTIYF. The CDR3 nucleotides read TGTGCCAGCAGCTTAAGGGAGGGGAGCTCTGGAAACACCATATATTTT.

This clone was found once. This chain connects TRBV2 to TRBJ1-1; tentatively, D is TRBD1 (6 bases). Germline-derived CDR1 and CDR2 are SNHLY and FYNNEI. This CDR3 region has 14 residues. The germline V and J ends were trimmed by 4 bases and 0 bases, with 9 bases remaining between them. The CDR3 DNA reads TGTGCCAGCAGTGGACAGGTTTTGAACACTGAAGCTTTCTTT. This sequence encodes CASSGQVLNTEAFF.

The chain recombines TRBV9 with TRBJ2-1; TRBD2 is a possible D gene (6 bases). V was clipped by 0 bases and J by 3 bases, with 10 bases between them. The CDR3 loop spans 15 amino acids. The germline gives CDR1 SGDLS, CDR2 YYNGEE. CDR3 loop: CASSVEAGFYNEQFF. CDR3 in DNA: TGTGCCAGCAGCGTAGAAGCGGGCTTCTACAATGAGCAGTTCTTC.

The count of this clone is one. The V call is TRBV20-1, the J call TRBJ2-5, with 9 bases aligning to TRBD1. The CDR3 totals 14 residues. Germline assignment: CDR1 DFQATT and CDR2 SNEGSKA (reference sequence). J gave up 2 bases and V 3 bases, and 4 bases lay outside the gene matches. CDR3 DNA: TGCAGTGCTAGTCCGACAGGGGGGCAAGAGACCCAGTACTTC. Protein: CSASPTGGQETQYF.